This entry concerns a single TCR beta chain. Its antigen is not known. From the 5' RACE reads, TCRdb lists one entry per CDR3 protein and no DNA. Recorded for this sample: a few hundred thousand distinct CDR3 sequences. CDR1 is SGDLS, CDR2 YYNGEE, per germline. The CDR3 contains 14 residues. This sample is part of a study of T cells expressing NK-cell markers. Overall study context: Sorted CD3+CD56-NKG2C+, CD3+CD56+NKG2C- and CD3+CD56+NKG2C+ T cells were the source of the TCR beta repertoires. Among the eight sequenced donors, seven tested HCMV-seropositive and one tested seronegative. Regarding the study as a whole: NKG2C+ dominant clonotypes from 5 or 6 donors made up about 1.0-7.5% of CD8+ T cells.

Sequenced: blood T cells: a sorted CD56 or NKG2C T cell subset, CD4+ or CD8+ T cells, or bulk PBMC T cells (not recorded which). This clonotype was sampled from a man aged 18 to 30 in good health. The V call is TRBV9, the J call TRBJ2-7; TCRdb calls TRBD2, which cannot be checked without DNA. CDR3 sequence reads: CASSTGGPGYEQYF.